Listed below are T cell receptor beta chains from one sample, sequenced in a study of beta chain features in type 1 diabetes. Clones were read by immunoSEQ multiplex PCR, and TCRdb kept only the in-frame ones, dropping some. The top ten clones hold about 0.025% of a sample with about 930,000 clones, roughly a sixth of them seen once. Sequenced input: naive CD4+ T cells from blood. The receptors originated from a woman younger than 30 in good health. Both conserved end residues are part of each CDR3. Fields, in order: CDR3 DNA, CDR3 protein, J gene, clone size, V gene, D gene. The D gene is left open where the match is weak. Part of the rows lack a size; the others show once, few, many or a class for expanded clones.

CDR3 DNA: TGTGCCAGCAGCTTACGTTCCTCTAGCGAGAGCTCCTACGAGCAGTACTTC; CDR3 protein: CASSLRSSSESSYEQYF; J gene: TRBJ2-7; clone size: NA; V gene: TRBV7-2; D gene: NA
CDR3 DNA: TGCAGTGCCCCCGGACTTTGGGGCTACACCTTC; CDR3 protein: CSAPGLWGYTF; J gene: TRBJ1-2; clone size: NA; V gene: TRBV20-1; D gene: NA
CDR3 DNA: TGTGCCAGCAGCTTAGGCGAGGGGGCTAGTGAGCAGTACTTC; CDR3 protein: CASSLGEGASEQYF; J gene: TRBJ2-7; clone size: NA; V gene: TRBV7-6; D gene: TRBD1
CDR3 DNA: TGTGCCAGCAGCTTTCCTGGGGTCCCTGAAGCTTTCTTT; CDR3 protein: CASSFPGVPEAFF; J gene: TRBJ1-1; clone size: NA; V gene: TRBV7-2; D gene: NA
CDR3 DNA: TGTGCCAGCAGCGTAGGCGGGGCGATCTCCTACGAGCAGTACTTC; CDR3 protein: CASSVGGAISYEQYF; J gene: TRBJ2-7; clone size: NA; V gene: TRBV9; D gene: NA
CDR3 DNA: TGTGCCAGCTCACCCGACAGGACGGGACAGCCCCAGCATTTT; CDR3 protein: CASSPDRTGQPQHF; J gene: TRBJ1-5; clone size: NA; V gene: TRBV18; D gene: NA
CDR3 DNA: TGCAGCGTTCGCGGGGCAGCCTACGAGCAGTACTTC; CDR3 protein: CSVRGAAYEQYF; J gene: TRBJ2-7; clone size: NA; V gene: TRBV29-1; D gene: NA
CDR3 DNA: TGTGCCACCCGACAGGGTTCCTCTGGAAACACCATATATTTT; CDR3 protein: CATRQGSSGNTIYF; J gene: TRBJ1-3; clone size: NA; V gene: TRBV15; D gene: TRBD1
CDR3 DNA: TGTGCCAGCAGCTTAGAGGGAGCGGACGGGGAGCTGTTTTTT; CDR3 protein: CASSLEGADGELFF; J gene: TRBJ2-2; clone size: few; V gene: TRBV7-3; D gene: NA
CDR3 DNA: TGCGCCAGCAGCCTTGACTGGGGGGTAAACGAGCAGTACTTC; CDR3 protein: CASSLDWGVNEQYF; J gene: TRBJ2-7; clone size: few; V gene: TRBV4-3; D gene: NA
CDR3 DNA: TGTGCCAGCAGCTCTCCGGACACACGGGCGAACACCGGGGAGCTGTTTTTT; CDR3 protein: CASSSPDTRANTGELFF; J gene: TRBJ2-2; clone size: NA; V gene: TRBV13; D gene: NA
CDR3 DNA: TGTGCCAGCAGCCAAGTGGCGGTTCGGGCAGTATACAATGAGCAGTTCTTC; CDR3 protein: CASSQVAVRAVYNEQFF; J gene: TRBJ2-1; clone size: NA; V gene: TRBV4-2; D gene: NA
CDR3 DNA: TGTGCCAGCAGCGTAGGTCTAGCGGAGAACACCGGGGAGCTGTTTTTT; CDR3 protein: CASSVGLAENTGELFF; J gene: TRBJ2-2; clone size: NA; V gene: TRBV9; D gene: TRBD2
CDR3 DNA: TGTGCCAGCAGCCCCGGACAGGGTACCTATGGCTACACCTTC; CDR3 protein: CASSPGQGTYGYTF; J gene: TRBJ1-2; clone size: few; V gene: TRBV7-2; D gene: TRBD1
CDR3 DNA: TGTGCCAGCAGCCCAGAACCGGGACTCCTCACAGATACGCAGTATTTT; CDR3 protein: CASSPEPGLLTDTQYF; J gene: TRBJ2-3; clone size: few; V gene: TRBV4-2; D gene: NA